This TCR beta chain was captured in a study of T cell changes during pregnancy in multiple sclerosis. Sequencing used immunoSEQ multiplex PCR; TCRdb keeps in-frame clones, though not all of them. The repertoire consists of around 100,000 clones, with approximately 90% occurring once and the leading ten covering about 0.88%. This CDR3 comprises 17 residues. V and J are TRBV21-1 and TRBJ1-3; the table's D call of TRBD1 was not tested on the DNA. TRBV21-1 is assigned pseudogene status. The receptor was derived from a female donor with multiple sclerosis, enrolled in a pregnancy study. Material: peripheral blood, obtained after pregnancy. CDR3 region: CASSKGADRAKGNTIYF. The CDR3 DNA is TGTGCCAGCAGCAAGGGGGCGGACAGGGCCAAAGGAAACACCATATATTTT.